The 13 T cell receptor beta chains below were found in one sample sequenced in a study of T cell repertoires in cytomegalovirus infection. No cognate antigen is known for these TCRs. TCRdb reprocessed the reads with MiXCR, giving one entry per CDR3 protein. The sample lists about 100,000 distinct CDR3 sequences; under 55% were seen once. The sequenced sample was CD8+ T cells from cultured PBMCs, obtained from culture after CMV antigen stimulation. Receptors originate from a human donor in good health (CMV status not recorded). Some clones in this sample may be carry-over from other donors' samples.

The chain joins TRBV7-6 to TRBJ2-1; TRBD2 aligns across 9 bases. The germline V gene encodes CDR1 SGHVS and CDR2 FNYEAQ. The length of the CDR3 is 15 residues. V shed 5 bases and J 6 bases; nucleotides not matched to a gene: 8. The CDR3 reads CASSQAGGPANEQFF. CDR3 in DNA: TGTGCCAGCAGCCAGGCGGGGGGGCCTGCCAATGAGCAGTTCTTC.

The rearrangement links TRBV20-1 to TRBJ2-7; D is perhaps TRBD2 (6 bases). Trimming cost V 0 bases and J 3 bases, with 12 bases left between them. Per the germline V gene, CDR1 is DFQATT and CDR2 is SNEGSKA (reference sequence). This CDR3 is built from 14 residues. CDR3 DNA: TGCAGTGCTAGAGATCACGATAGCGGCTACGAGCAGTACTTC. Translation gives CSARDHDSGYEQYF.

This clonotype was observed a handful of times. The V and J genes are TRBV18 and TRBJ1-1; D is ambiguous. Per the germline V gene, CDR1 is KGHSH and CDR2 is LQKENI. V lost 4 bases and J lost 1, with 16 bases in between. CDR3 size: 16 residues. The CDR3 reads CASSLFSDKPNTEAFF. CDR3 coding DNA: TGTGCCAGCTCACTTTTTAGCGACAAGCCGAACACTGAAGCTTTCTTT.

This clonotype has at least ten counts. This chain connects TRBV10-3 to TRBJ1-1; 7 bases fit TRBD1. This CDR3 has 14 amino acids. J lost 1 base, V lost 5 bases, and 4 bases had no gene match. Germline V gene sequence: CDR1 ENHRY, CDR2 SYGVKD. CDR3 DNA sequence: TGTGCCATCAGTCGGACAGGAGAGAACACTGAAGCTTTCTTT. Translated, it gives CAISRTGENTEAFF.

In its sample, this clonotype was seen a few times. This chain links TRBV4-1 with TRBJ1-5, with 7 bases that match TRBD1. The CDR3 consists of 15 residues. The germline V gene encodes CDR1 MGHRA and CDR2 YSYEKL. Losses at the gene ends were 3 bases for V and 7 bases for J; bases not matched to a gene: 9. CDR3 sequence reads: CASSQDDRALQPQHF. DNA for the CDR3: TGCGCCAGCAGCCAGGATGACAGGGCCCTGCAGCCCCAGCATTTT.

The rearrangement uses TRBV6-1 and TRBJ2-7, with D perhaps given as TRBD1 or TRBD2 (5 bases each). Trimming stripped 6 bases from V and 7 bases from J, with 25 bases between. Germline assignment: CDR1 MNHNS and CDR2 SASEGT. The CDR3 loop spans 16 amino acids. Here the CDR3 reads CASSHSPGHGTEEQYF. CDR3 DNA sequence: TGTGCCAGCAGCCATTCCCCCGGGCATGGGACCGAAGAGCAGTACTTC.

The chain recombines TRBV27 with TRBJ1-5; 8 bases agree with TRBD1. The CDR3 extends over 15 amino acids. Per the germline V gene, CDR1 is MNHEY and CDR2 is SMNVEV (reference sequence). With 4 bases clipped from V and 4 bases from J, the junction kept 6 bases outside the gene matches. The CDR3, as DNA: TGTGCCAGCAGTTCCCAGGGGGCTAGGAATCAGCCCCAGCATTTT. Its protein is CASSSQGARNQPQHF.

The chain carries TRBV5-1 and TRBJ2-3; maybe TRBD1 (6 bases). The CDR3 consists of 14 residues. The germline V gene encodes CDR1 SGHRS and CDR2 YFSETQ. V dropped 4 bases and J dropped 2 bases, with 11 bases sitting between them. The CDR3 DNA is TGCGCCAGCAGCGAAGGACAGTCCACAGATACGCAGTATTTT. Residues: CASSEGQSTDTQYF.

The chain is built from TRBV7-6 and TRBJ1-4, with D unclear. V gave up 5 bases and J gave up 6 bases, with 13 bases separating them. The CDR3 runs to 14 residues. CDR1 and CDR2 from the germline V gene are SGHVS and FNYEAQ. The CDR3 coding sequence is TGTGCCAGCAGCCCAGAGTTGGGGTATGAAAAACTGTTTTTT. The encoded protein is CASSPELGYEKLFF.

V and J are TRBV7-6 and TRBJ2-7; 11 nucleotides align to TRBD2. V lost 5 bases to trimming and J lost 2 bases; unmatched junction nucleotides: 5. Germline values: CDR1 SGHVS, CDR2 FNYEAQ. The CDR3 totals 15 residues. The CDR3 region is CASSILAGVTYEQYF. The DNA for the CDR3 is TGTGCCAGCAGCATACTAGCGGGGGTGACCTACGAGCAGTACTTC.

This clonotype was seen repeatedly, ten times or more. V usage is TRBV18 and J usage is TRBJ1-1, with D possibly TRBD1 on 5 matching bases. Between the trimmed V and J ends, which lost 5 bases and 0 bases, there was a span of 16 bases. CDR1 is KGHSH, CDR2 LQKENI, per germline. This CDR3 spans 16 amino acids. The CDR3 DNA reads as TGTGCCAGCTCATCATCCCCAAGGGGCGTGAACACTGAAGCTTTCTTT. It is translated as CASSSSPRGVNTEAFF.

The V gene is TRBV6-1, the J gene TRBJ1-5; D is unclear. This CDR3 is built from 16 residues. V lost 4 bases and J lost 0, with 13 bases in between. Germline lookup yields CDR1 MNHNS and CDR2 SASEGT. The CDR3 loop is CASSVGRVPSNQPQHF. In DNA form, the CDR3 reads TGTGCCAGCAGTGTCGGAAGGGTCCCTAGCAATCAGCCCCAGCATTTT.

The rearrangement uses TRBV28 and TRBJ2-5, with 9 positions matching TRBD1. Per germline, CDR1 MDHEN and CDR2 SYDVKM. The CDR3 is 17 residues long. Trimming at V came to 8 bases and at J to 5 bases, leaving 18 bases not matched to a gene. The CDR3 DNA sequence: TGTGCCAGCTTCACCTTTCTCACAGGGGGCGCTCGGGAGACCCAGTACTTC. Encoded protein: CASFTFLTGGARETQYF.